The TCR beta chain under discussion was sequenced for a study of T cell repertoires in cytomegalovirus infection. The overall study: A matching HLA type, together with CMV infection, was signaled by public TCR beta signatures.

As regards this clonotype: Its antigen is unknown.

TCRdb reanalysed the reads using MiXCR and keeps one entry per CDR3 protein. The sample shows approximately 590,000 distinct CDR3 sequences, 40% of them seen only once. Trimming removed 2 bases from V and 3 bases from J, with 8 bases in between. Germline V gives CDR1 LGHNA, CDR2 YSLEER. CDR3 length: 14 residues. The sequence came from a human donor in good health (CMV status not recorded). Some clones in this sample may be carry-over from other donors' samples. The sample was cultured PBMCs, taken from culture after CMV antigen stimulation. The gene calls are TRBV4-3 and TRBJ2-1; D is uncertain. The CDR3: CASSQSSVYNEQFF. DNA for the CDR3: TGCGCCAGCAGCCAATCATCCGTCTACAATGAGCAGTTCTTC.